This entry is about one T cell receptor (beta chain). CDR1 is SGHRS, CDR2 YFSETQ, per germline. This CDR3 has 17 amino acids. The V gene end was trimmed by 4 bases and the J gene end by 3 bases; junction bases not matched to a gene: 14. The source of the sample is a study of blood T cell repertoires in COVID-19. Using immunoSEQ multiplex PCR, the repertoire was profiled, and TCRdb retains in-frame clones only, with some absent. This table has under 90,000 clones, approximately 90% appearing once. Seattle participants joined during active infection and were tracked over time. The sequenced sample was peripheral blood. The sequence derives from a woman aged 45-65 years with COVID-19, enrolled during active disease. This chain links TRBV5-1 with TRBJ2-7; 9 nucleotides align to TRBD2. The CDR3 nucleotides read TGCGCCAGCAGCCCGGGGTTAGATAGCGGGAGTATCTACGAGCAGTACTTC. It yields the protein CASSPGLDSGSIYEQYF.